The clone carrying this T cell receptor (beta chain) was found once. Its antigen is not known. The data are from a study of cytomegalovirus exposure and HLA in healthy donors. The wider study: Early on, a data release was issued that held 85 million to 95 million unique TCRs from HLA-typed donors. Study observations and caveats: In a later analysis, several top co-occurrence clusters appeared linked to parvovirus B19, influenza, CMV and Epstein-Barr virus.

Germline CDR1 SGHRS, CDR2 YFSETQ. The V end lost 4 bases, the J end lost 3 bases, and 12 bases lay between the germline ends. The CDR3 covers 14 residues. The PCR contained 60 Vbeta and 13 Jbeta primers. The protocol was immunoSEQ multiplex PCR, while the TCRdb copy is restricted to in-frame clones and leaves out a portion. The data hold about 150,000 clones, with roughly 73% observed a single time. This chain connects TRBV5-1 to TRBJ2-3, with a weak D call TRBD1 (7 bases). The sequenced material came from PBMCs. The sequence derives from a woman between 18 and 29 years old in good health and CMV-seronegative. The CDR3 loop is CASSTQGGTDTQYF. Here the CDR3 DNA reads TGCGCCAGCAGCACTCAGGGGGGAACAGATACGCAGTATTTT.